This TCR beta chain stems from a study of blood T cell repertoires in COVID-19. Across the study: Samples taken during acute and convalescent COVID-19 were collected in the United States, Italy and Spain. Nucleic acid was either cDNA or gDNA, and it came from T cells, B-cell-depleted T cells, or PBMCs.

In the study's own analysis: Nucleated cell counts were estimated from reference gene primer amplification. Using immunoSEQ multiplex PCR, the repertoire was profiled, and TCRdb retains in-frame clones only, with some absent. D and trimming come from the DNA, and the V and J calls and clone size come from that table. The repertoire includes roughly 180,000 clones, 65% to 85% of them detected once, and approximately 5.1% sits in the top ten. V trimming: 0 bases; J trimming: 3 bases; junction bases outside the gene matches: 5. Germline V lookup: CDR1 SGHRS, CDR2 YFSETQ. CDR3 length: 16 residues. The chain uses TRBV5-1 and TRBJ1-1; 10 positions agree with TRBD1. The sequence was collected from a woman in her thirties or forties with acute COVID-19. Sequenced input: PBMCs or T cells enriched from blood (not recorded which). The CDR3 is CASSLGTGGIDTEAFF. DNA for the CDR3: TGCGCCAGCAGCTTGGGGACAGGGGGTATCGACACTGAAGCTTTCTTT.